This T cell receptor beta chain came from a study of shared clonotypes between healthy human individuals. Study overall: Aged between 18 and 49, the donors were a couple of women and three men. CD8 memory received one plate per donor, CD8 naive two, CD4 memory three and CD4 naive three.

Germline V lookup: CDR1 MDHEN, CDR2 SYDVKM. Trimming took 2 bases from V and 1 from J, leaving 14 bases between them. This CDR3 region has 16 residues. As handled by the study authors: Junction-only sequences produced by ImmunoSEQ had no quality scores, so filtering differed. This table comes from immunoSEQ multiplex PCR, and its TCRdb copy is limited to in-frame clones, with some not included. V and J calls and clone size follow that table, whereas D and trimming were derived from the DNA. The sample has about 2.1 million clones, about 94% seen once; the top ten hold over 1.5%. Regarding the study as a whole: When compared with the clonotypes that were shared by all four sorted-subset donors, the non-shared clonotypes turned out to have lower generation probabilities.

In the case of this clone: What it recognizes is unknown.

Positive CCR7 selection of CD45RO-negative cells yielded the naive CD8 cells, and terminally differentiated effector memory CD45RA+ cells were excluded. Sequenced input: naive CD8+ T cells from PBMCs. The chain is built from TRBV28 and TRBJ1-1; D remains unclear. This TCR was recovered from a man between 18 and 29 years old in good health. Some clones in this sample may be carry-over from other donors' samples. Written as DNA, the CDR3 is TGTGCCAGCAGTTTACTTGGGAAAGCAGGGAACACTGAAGCTTTCTTT. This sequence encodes CASSLLGKAGNTEAFF.